One sample yielded the 23 T cell receptor beta chains listed below, sequenced in a study of control samples from healthy donors and cancer patients. TCRdb keeps only in-frame clones here, not all; method: immunoSEQ multiplex PCR. The table records 80,000 or so clones, about nine tenths of them present only once. Sample: blood. These receptors all stem from a man aged 50-59 years in good health.

V is TRBV5-6 and J is TRBJ2-6, with D perhaps matching TRBD2 (5 bases). The CDR3 totals 14 residues. Germline V gene sequence: CDR1 SGHDT, CDR2 YYEEEE. V lost 4 bases and J 1 base, leaving 6 bases between the germline ends. DNA for the CDR3: TGTGCCAGCAGCCGGGATTCTGGGGCCAACGTCCTGACTTTC. It is translated as CASSRDSGANVLTF.

The chain links TRBV7-2 to TRBJ1-1; D is undetermined. Germline assignment: CDR1 SGHTA and CDR2 FQGNSA. Trimming took off 0 bases at V and 1 base at J, with 12 bases between the two ends. CDR3 length: 16 amino acids. The CDR3: CASSLAIGRPNTEAFF. DNA of the CDR3: TGTGCCAGCAGCTTAGCGATTGGGAGGCCGAACACTGAAGCTTTCTTT.

This sequence joins TRBV5-1 and TRBJ2-4; the D is unclear. With 0 bases removed from V and 0 bases from J, the gap between germline ends came to 10 bases. The CDR3 extends over 16 amino acids. Germline values: CDR1 SGHRS, CDR2 YFSETQ. The CDR3 is CASSLENHLAKNIQYF. The CDR3 bases are TGCGCCAGCAGCTTGGAAAACCACCTAGCCAAAAACATTCAGTACTTC.

The chain couples TRBV15 to TRBJ2-6, with unresolved D. Between the trimmed V and J ends, which lost 2 bases and 0 bases, there was a span of 8 bases. Germline-derived CDR1 and CDR2 are LNHNV and YYDKDF (reference sequence). The CDR3 runs to 16 residues. Here the CDR3 reads CATSRPTSSGANVLTF. As DNA, the CDR3 is TGTGCCACCAGCAGACCGACCTCCTCTGGGGCCAACGTCCTGACTTTC.

V gene TRBV7-7 combines with J gene TRBJ2-3; 14 nucleotides agree with TRBD2. Germline values: CDR1 SSHAT, CDR2 FNYEAQ (reference sequence). The CDR3 contains 15 residues. The junction had 3 bases not matched to a gene; V was cut back by 5 bases and J by 5 bases. This chain's CDR3 is CASSIGLAGGDTQYF. CDR3 nucleotides: TGTGCCAGCAGCATCGGACTAGCGGGGGGAGATACGCAGTATTTT.

This chain uses TRBV10-2 with TRBJ1-5, with D unclear. Germline values: CDR1 WSHSY, CDR2 SAAADI. Between the trimmed V and J ends, which lost 4 bases and 6 bases, there was a span of 13 bases. The CDR3 has 14 amino acids. CDR3 loop: CASSGGIRTQPQHF. The CDR3 DNA reads as TGCGCCAGCAGTGGTGGGATTCGGACTCAGCCCCAGCATTTT.

CDR3 in amino acids: CATSDGSLNTEAFF. The CDR3 region has the DNA TGTGCCACCAGTGACGGATCCCTGAACACTGAAGCTTTCTTT. The chain combines TRBV24-1 with TRBJ1-1; D gene uncertain. The V end was cut by 4 bases, the J end by 0 bases, with 8 bases between. The V gene's germline CDR1 is KGHDR and CDR2 SFDVKD. The CDR3 length is 14 residues.

On this clone: The same CDR3 can be traced to other DNA sequences in this sample. The gene calls are TRBV7-2 and TRBJ1-1; D gene uncertain. Trimming shortened V by 1 base and J by 1 base, and 4 bases separated the two germline ends. The germline gives CDR1 SGHTA, CDR2 FQGNSA. CDR3 length: 13 residues. DNA of the CDR3: TGTGCCAGCAGCTTAGGCCGGAACACTGAAGCTTTCTTT. Amino acids: CASSLGRNTEAFF.

This clone was detected once. The rearrangement joins TRBV6-5 to TRBJ1-2; no reliable D call. The CDR3 sequence is 11 residues long. V shed 4 bases and J shed 8 bases, with 8 bases lying between them. CDR1 and CDR2 (germline): MNHEY, SVGAGI. This chain's CDR3 is CASSSREGYTF. In DNA, the CDR3 is TGTGCCAGCAGTTCGCGCGAGGGCTACACCTTC.

This clone was found once. The chain has TRBV28 and TRBJ1-2; tentative D call: TRBD1 (5 bases). From germline, CDR1 is MDHEN and CDR2 SYDVKM. Trimming shortened V by 3 bases and J by 8 bases, and 13 bases separated the two germline ends. The CDR3 has 13 amino acids. The CDR3 coding sequence is TGTGCCAGCAGTTTTGGTACAGGTCGCGGCTACACCTTC. Its protein is CASSFGTGRGYTF.

This clone has a single count. The gene calls are TRBV24-1 and TRBJ2-5; TRBD1 matches 8 bases. The CDR3 has 16 residues. Germline CDR1 reads KGHDR; CDR2 reads SFDVKD. V lost 4 bases to trimming and J lost 1 base; unmatched junction nucleotides: 7. The CDR3 loop is CATSDLTGTGQETQYF. The CDR3, as DNA: TGTGCCACCAGTGACTTGACCGGGACAGGCCAAGAGACCCAGTACTTC.

Here the CDR3 reads CASSPSGQGEAFF. CDR3 coding DNA: TGCGCCAGCAGCCCTAGTGGACAGGGTGAAGCTTTCTTT. The chain recombines TRBV5-1 with TRBJ1-1, with 8 bases fitting TRBD1. The length of the CDR3 is 13 residues. After removal of 4 bases from V and 7 bases from J, the junction contained 6 bases not matched to a gene. Germline CDR1 SGHRS, CDR2 YFSETQ.

The chain links TRBV3-1 (or the pseudogene TRBV3-2) to TRBJ2-3; the D call may be TRBD1 or TRBD2 (5 bases each). V gave up 3 bases and J gave up 0 bases, with 10 bases separating them. CDR3 length: 15 amino acids. Germline CDR1 and CDR2: LGHDT and YNNKEL (reference sequence). The CDR3 here is CASSQGPTSTDTQYF. The CDR3 nucleotides read TGTGCCAGCAGCCAGGGACCAACTAGCACAGATACGCAGTATTTT.

This chain uses TRBV3-1 (or the pseudogene TRBV3-2) with TRBJ2-3, with TRBD2 matching over 12 bases. CDR1 is LGHDT, CDR2 YNNKEL, per germline (reference sequence). This CDR3 comprises 17 residues. Unmatched junction bases numbered 8, after V lost 3 bases and J lost 4 bases. The CDR3: CASSQPMTSGGADTQYF. The CDR3 nucleotides read TGTGCCAGCAGCCAGCCGATGACTAGCGGGGGTGCAGATACGCAGTATTTT.

The V gene is TRBV7-9, the J gene TRBJ1-2; 9 nucleotides agree with TRBD1. Losses at the gene ends were 5 bases for V and 2 bases for J; bases not matched to a gene: 6. The CDR3 length is 15 residues. CDR1 SEHNR and CDR2 FQNEAQ come from the germline V gene (reference sequence). CDR3 DNA: TGTGCCAGCAGCCCGCCGGGACAGGGAAACTATGGCTACACCTTC. Its translation: CASSPPGQGNYGYTF.

The J gene is TRBJ2-6, the V gene TRBV3-1 (or the pseudogene TRBV3-2); perhaps TRBD2 as D (5 bases). Germline CDR1 is LGHDT and CDR2 is YNNKEL (reference sequence). V was trimmed by 3 bases and J by 0 bases, leaving 6 bases between them. The CDR3 covers 15 residues. CDR3 DNA sequence: TGTGCCAGCAGCCAGGGGAGCTCTGGGGCCAACGTCCTGACTTTC. It specifies CASSQGSSGANVLTF.

The chain links TRBV24-1 to TRBJ2-1, with a possible D match to TRBD1 (6 bases). CDR1 and CDR2 from the germline V gene are KGHDR and SFDVKD. Trimming took off 5 bases at V and 6 bases at J, with 22 bases between the two ends. This CDR3 spans 17 amino acids. The CDR3 DNA reads TGTGCCACCAGTGGTACCACCAGGGGATACCCGTCCAATGAGCAGTTCTTC. Translation gives CATSGTTRGYPSNEQFF.

V is TRBV18 and J is TRBJ2-2, with D perhaps TRBD1 or TRBD2 (5 bases each). Between the trimmed V and J ends, which lost 2 bases and 4 bases, there was a span of 5 bases. The CDR3 covers 13 residues. The V gene's germline CDR1 is KGHSH and CDR2 LQKENI. CDR3 coding DNA: TGTGCCAGCTCACCAGGGGGCACCGGGGAGCTGTTTTTT. Protein product: CASSPGGTGELFF. The complete variable domain, with remaining parts taken from reference TRBV18 and TRBJ2-2, reads NAGVMQNPRHLVRRRGQEARLRCSPMKGHSHVYWYRQLPEEGLKFMVYLQKENIIDESGMPKERFSAEFPKEGPSILRIQQVVRGDSAAYFCASSPGGTGELFFGEGSRLTVL.

The chain carries TRBV5-1 and TRBJ1-3; D gene unclear. There are 14 residues in the CDR3. The germline V gene encodes CDR1 SGHRS and CDR2 YFSETQ. The V end lost 4 bases, the J end lost 0 bases, and 8 bases lay between the germline ends. The CDR3 DNA follows: TGCGCCAGCAGCCACGACCACTCTGGAAACACCATATATTTT. Encoded protein: CASSHDHSGNTIYF.

The chain carries TRBV19 and TRBJ1-5; the D is unclear. Trimming took off 5 bases at V and 3 bases at J, with 14 bases between the two ends. Germline CDR1 reads LNHDA; CDR2 reads SQIVND (reference sequence). The CDR3 loop spans 15 amino acids. DNA of the CDR3: TGTGCCAGTAGTGGGTGGTCGGCATCCAATCAGCCCCAGCATTTT. It codes for CASSGWSASNQPQHF.

This clone was observed a single time. The V call is TRBV19, the J call TRBJ1-1, with D maybe TRBD1 (5 bases). Between the trimmed V and J ends, which lost 6 bases and 1 base, there was a span of 9 bases. This CDR3 comprises 13 residues. Germline V CDR1 and CDR2: LNHDA, SQIVND (reference sequence). For the CDR3, the DNA is TGTGCCAGTAGACTTACAGGGAACACTGAAGCTTTCTTT. This gives the protein CASRLTGNTEAFF.

There are a few counts of this clone. V gene TRBV7-9 combines with J gene TRBJ2-7; perhaps TRBD2 as D (6 bases). The germline V gene encodes CDR1 SEHNR and CDR2 FQNEAQ (reference sequence). Trimming removed 8 bases at V and 3 bases at J, with 11 bases between. This CDR3 is built from 12 residues. The CDR3 nucleotides read TGTGCCAGCGGGTCCGGGGGCTACGAGCAGTACTTC. Translation: CASGSGGYEQYF.

This clone was picked up a small number of times. The chain uses TRBV6-5 and TRBJ1-3, with D hard to call. Germline assignment: CDR1 MNHEY and CDR2 SVGAGI. This CDR3 has 15 residues. Trimming left V 8 bases short and J 0 bases short, with 14 bases between. The chain's CDR3 is CASETQTSSGNTIYF. CDR3 DNA: TGTGCCAGCGAAACACAGACCAGCTCTGGAAACACCATATATTTT.